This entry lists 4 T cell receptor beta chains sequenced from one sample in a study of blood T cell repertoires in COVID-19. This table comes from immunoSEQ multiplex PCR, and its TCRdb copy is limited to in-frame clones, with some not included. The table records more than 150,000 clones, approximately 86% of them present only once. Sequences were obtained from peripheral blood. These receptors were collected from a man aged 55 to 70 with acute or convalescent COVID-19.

The chain's CDR3 is CASSQLAGGDEQYF. CDR3 bases: TGTGCCAGCAGCCAACTAGCGGGAGGCGATGAGCAGTACTTC. J is TRBJ2-7 and V is TRBV6-5, with TRBD2 identical over 12 bases. This CDR3 is built from 14 residues. The V gene end was trimmed by 6 bases and the J gene end by 7 bases; junction bases not matched to a gene: 7. Looked up from germline, CDR1 is MNHEY and CDR2 is SVGAGI.

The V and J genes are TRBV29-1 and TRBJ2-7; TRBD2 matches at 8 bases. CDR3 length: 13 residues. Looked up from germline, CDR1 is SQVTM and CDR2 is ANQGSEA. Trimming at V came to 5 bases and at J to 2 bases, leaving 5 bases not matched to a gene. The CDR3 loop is CSVFSGTPYEQYF. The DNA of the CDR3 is TGCAGCGTTTTTAGCGGGACGCCCTACGAGCAGTACTTC.

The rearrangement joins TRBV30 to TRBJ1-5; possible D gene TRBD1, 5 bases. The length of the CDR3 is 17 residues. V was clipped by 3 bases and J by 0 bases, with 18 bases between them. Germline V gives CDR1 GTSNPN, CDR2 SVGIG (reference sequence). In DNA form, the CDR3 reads TGTGCCTGGAGCCGAGGGTGGGGGAGGATTAGCAATCAGCCCCAGCATTTT. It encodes CAWSRGWGRISNQPQHF.

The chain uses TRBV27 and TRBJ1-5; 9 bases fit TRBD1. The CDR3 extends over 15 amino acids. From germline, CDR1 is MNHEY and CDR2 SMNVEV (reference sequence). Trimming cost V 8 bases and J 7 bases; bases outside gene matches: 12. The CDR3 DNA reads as TGTGCCAGCGGACGGGGACAGGGTCTGGAGCAGCCCCAGCATTTT. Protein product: CASGRGQGLEQPQHF.